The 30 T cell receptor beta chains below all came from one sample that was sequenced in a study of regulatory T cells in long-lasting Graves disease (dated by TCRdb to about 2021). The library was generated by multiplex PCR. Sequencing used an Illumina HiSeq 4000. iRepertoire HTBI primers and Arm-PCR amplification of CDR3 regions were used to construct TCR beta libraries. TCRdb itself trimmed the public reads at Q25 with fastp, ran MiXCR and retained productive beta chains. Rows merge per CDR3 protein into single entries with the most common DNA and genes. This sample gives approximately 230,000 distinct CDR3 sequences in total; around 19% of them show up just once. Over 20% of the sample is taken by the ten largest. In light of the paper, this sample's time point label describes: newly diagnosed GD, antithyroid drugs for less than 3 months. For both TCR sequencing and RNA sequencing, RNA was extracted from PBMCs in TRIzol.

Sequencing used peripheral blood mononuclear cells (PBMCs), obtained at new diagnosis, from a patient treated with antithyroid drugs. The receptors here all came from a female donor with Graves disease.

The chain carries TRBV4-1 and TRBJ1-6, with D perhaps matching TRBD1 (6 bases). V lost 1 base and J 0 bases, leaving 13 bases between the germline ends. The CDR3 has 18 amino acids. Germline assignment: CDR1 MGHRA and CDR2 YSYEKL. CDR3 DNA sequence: TGCGCCAGCAGCCAAGTCGAAGGGGGTTTCTCCTATAATTCACCCCTCCACTTT. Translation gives CASSQVEGGFSYNSPLHF.

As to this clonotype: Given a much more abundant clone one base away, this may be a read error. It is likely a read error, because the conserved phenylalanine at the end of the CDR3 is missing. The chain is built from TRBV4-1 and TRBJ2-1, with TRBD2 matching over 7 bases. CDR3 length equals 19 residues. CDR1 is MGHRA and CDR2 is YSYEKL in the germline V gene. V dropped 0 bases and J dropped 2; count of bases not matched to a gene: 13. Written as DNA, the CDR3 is TGCGCCAGCAGCCAAGAACCGCCGGGCTCCGGGAGGACCTACAATGAGCAGTTCCTC. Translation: CASSQEPPGSGRTYNEQFL.

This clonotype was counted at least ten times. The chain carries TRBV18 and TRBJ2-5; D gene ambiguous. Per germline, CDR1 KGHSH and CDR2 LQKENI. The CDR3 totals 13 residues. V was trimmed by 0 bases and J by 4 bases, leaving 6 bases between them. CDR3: CASSPPVRETQYF. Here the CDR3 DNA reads TGTGCCAGCTCACCACCGGTCCGAGAGACCCAGTACTTC. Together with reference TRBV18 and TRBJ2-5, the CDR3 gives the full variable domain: NAGVMQNPRHLVRRRGQEARLRCSPMKGHSHVYWYRQLPEEGLKFMVYLQKENIIDESGMPKERFSAEFPKEGPSILRIQQVVRGDSAAYFCASSPPVRETQYFGPGTRLLVL.

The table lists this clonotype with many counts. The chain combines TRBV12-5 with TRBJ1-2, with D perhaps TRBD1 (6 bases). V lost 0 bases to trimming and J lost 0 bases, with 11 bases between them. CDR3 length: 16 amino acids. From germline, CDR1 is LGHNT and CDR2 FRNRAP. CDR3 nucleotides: TGTGCTAGTGGTTTGGTTACAGGGAGGACTAACTATGGCTACACCTTC. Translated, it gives CASGLVTGRTNYGYTF.

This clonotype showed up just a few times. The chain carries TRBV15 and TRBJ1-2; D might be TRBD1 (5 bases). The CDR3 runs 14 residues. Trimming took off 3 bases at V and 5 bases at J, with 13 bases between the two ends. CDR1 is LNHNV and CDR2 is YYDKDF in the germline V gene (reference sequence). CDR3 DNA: TGTGCCACCAGCAGTCGTCGTGGGGGGTATGGCTACACCTTC. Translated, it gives CATSSRRGGYGYTF.

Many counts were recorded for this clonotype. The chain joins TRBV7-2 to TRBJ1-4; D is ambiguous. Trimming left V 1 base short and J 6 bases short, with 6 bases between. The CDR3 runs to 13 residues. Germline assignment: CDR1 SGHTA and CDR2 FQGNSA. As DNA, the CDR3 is TGTGCCAGCAGCTTAGGGACTTATGAAAAACTGTTTTTT. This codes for CASSLGTYEKLFF.

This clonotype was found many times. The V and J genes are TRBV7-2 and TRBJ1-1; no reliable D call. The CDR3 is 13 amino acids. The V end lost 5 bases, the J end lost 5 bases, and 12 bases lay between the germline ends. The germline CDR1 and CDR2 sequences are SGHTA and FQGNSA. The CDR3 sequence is CASSALRGTEAFF. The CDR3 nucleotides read TGTGCCAGCAGCGCCCTCCGGGGTACTGAAGCTTTCTTT.

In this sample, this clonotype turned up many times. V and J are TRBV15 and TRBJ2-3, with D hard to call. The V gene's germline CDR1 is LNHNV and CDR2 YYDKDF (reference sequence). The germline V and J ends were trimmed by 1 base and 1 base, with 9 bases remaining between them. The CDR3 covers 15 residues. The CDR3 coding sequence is TGTGCCACCAGCAGAGGCAGTGAGGGCACAGATACGCAGTATTTT. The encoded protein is CATSRGSEGTDTQYF.

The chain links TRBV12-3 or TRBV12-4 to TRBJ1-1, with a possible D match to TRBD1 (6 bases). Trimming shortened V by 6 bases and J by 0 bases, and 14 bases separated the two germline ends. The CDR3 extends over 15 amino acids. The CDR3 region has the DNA TGTGCCAGCAGCCGACAGGAGGCCATGAACACTGAAGCTTTCTTT. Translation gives CASSRQEAMNTEAFF.

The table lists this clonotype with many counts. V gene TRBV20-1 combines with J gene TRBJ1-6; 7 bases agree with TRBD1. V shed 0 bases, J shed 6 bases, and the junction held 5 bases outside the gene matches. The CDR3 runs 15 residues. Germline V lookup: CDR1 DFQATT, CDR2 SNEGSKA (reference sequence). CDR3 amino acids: CSAREAGTANSPLHF. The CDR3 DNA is TGCAGTGCTAGAGAAGCCGGGACAGCTAATTCACCCCTCCACTTT.

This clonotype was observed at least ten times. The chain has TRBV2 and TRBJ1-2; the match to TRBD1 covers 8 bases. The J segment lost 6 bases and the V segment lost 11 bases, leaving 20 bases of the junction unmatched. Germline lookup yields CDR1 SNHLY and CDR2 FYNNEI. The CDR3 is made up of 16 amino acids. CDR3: CAVTRGSPQGADGYTF. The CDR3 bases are TGTGCCGTCACTAGGGGGTCTCCGCAGGGGGCGGATGGCTACACCTTC.

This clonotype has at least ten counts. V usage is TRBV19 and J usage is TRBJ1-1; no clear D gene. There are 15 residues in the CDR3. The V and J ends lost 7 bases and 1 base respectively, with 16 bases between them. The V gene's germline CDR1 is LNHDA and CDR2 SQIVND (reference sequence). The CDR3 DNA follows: TGTGCCAGTATCCCCCGCAACCGAGGGAACACTGAAGCTTTCTTT. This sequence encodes CASIPRNRGNTEAFF.

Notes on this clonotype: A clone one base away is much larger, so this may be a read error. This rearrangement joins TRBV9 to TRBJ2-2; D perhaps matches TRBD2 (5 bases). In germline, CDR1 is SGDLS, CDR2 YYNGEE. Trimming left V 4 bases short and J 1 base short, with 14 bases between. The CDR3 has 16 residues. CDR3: CASSRGLRQNTGELFF. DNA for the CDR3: TGTGCCAGCAGCAGAGGGCTGAGGCAGAACACCGGGGAGCTGTTTTTT.

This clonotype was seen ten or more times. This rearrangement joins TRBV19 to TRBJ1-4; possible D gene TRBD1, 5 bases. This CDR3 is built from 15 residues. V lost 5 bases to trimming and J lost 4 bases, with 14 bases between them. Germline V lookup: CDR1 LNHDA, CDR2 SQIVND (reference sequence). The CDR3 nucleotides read TGTGCCAGTAGTGGGCCGGGACTCATTAATGAAAAACTGTTTTTT. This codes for CASSGPGLINEKLFF.

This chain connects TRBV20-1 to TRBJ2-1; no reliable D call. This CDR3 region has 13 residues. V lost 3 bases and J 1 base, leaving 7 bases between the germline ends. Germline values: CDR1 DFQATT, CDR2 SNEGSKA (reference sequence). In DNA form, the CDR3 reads TGCAGTGCTAGTGGAAGGTCCTACAATGAGCAGTTCTTC. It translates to CSASGRSYNEQFF.

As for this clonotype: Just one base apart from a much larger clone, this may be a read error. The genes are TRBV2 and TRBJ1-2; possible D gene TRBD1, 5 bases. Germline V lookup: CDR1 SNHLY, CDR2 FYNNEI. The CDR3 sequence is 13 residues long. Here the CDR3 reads CAGSTGSNYGYTF. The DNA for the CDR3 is TGTGCCGGCAGTACAGGTTCTAACTATGGCTACACCTTC.

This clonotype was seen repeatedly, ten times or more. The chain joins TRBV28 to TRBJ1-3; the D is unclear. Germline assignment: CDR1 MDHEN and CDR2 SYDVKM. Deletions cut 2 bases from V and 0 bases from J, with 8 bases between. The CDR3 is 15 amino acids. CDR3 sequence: CASSLGRSSGNTIYF. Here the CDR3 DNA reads TGTGCCAGCAGTTTAGGCCGAAGCTCTGGAAACACCATATATTTT.

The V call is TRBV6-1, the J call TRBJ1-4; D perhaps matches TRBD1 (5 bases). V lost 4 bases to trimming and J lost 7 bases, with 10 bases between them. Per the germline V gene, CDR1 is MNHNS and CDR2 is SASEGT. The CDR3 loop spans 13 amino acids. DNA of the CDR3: TGTGCCAGCAGTGGGGGGGGACCTGAAAAACTGTTTTTT. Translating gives CASSGGGPEKLFF.

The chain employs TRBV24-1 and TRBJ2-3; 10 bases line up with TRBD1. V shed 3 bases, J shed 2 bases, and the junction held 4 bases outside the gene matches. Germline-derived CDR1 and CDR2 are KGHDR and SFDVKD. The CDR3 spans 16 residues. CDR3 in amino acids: CATSDAGTGDTDTQYF. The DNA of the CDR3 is TGTGCCACCAGTGATGCCGGGACAGGGGACACAGATACGCAGTATTTT.

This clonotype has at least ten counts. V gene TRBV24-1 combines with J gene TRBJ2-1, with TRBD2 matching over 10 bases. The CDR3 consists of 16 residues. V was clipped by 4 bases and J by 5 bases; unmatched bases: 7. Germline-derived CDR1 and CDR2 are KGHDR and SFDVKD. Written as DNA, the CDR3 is TGTGCCACCAGTGAAACCGGACTAGCGGAGGACAATGAGCAGTTCTTC. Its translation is CATSETGLAEDNEQFF.

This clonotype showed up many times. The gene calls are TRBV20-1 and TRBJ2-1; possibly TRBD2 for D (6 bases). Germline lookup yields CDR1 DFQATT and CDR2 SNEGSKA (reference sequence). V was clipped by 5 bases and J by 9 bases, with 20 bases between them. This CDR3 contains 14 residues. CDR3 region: CSASGTYRSAEQFF. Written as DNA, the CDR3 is TGCAGTGCTTCCGGGACTTACAGGTCTGCTGAGCAGTTCTTC.

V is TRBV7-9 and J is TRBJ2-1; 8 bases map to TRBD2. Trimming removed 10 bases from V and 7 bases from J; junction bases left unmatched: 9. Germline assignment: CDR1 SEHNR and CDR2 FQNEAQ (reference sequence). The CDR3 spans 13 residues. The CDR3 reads CATQSSGSNEQFF. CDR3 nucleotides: TGTGCCACCCAGTCCAGCGGGAGTAATGAGCAGTTCTTC.

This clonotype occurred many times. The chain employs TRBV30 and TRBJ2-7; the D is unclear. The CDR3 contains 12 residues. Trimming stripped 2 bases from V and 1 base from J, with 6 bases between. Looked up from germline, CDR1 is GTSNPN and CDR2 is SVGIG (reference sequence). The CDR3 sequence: CAWSSASYEQYF. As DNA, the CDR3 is TGTGCCTGGAGTAGTGCTTCCTACGAGCAGTACTTC.

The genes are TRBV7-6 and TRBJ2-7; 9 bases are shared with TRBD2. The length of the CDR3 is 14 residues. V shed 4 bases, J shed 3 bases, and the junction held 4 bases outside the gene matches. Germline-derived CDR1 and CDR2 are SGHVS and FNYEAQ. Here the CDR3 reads CASSSSGMYYEQYF. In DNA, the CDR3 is TGTGCCAGCAGCTCTAGCGGGATGTACTACGAGCAGTACTTC.

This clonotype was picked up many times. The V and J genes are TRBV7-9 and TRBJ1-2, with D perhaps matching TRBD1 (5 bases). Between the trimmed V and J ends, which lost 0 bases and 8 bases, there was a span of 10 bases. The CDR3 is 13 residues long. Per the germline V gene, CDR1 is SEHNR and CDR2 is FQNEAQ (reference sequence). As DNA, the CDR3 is TGTGCCAGCAGCTTAGCCCCGACAGCGGGCTACACCTTC. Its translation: CASSLAPTAGYTF.

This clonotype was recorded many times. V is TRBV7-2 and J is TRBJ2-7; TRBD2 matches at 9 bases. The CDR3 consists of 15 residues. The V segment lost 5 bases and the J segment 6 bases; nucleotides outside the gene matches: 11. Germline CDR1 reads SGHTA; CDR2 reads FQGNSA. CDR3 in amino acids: CASSVPTSGSPEQYF. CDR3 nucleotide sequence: TGTGCCAGCAGCGTACCGACTAGCGGCAGCCCCGAGCAGTACTTC.

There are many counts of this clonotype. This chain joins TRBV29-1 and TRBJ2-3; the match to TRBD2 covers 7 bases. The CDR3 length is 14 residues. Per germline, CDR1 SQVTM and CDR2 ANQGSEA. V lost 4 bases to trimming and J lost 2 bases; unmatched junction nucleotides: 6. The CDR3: CSVVPAGLTDTQYF. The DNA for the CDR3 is TGCAGCGTTGTTCCAGCGGGACTCACAGATACGCAGTATTTT.

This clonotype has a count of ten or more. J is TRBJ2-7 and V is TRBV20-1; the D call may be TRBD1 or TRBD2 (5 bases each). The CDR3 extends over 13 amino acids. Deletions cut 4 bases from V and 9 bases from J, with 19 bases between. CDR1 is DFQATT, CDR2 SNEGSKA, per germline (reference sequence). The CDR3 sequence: CSANGRDPVGQYF. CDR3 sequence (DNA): TGCAGTGCTAACGGCCGGGACCCCGTGGGGCAGTACTTC.

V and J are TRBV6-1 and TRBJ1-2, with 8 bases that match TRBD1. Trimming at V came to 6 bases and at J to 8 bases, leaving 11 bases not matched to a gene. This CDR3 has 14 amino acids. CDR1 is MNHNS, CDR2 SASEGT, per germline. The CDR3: CASSEPGGPRGYTF. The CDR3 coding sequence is TGTGCCAGCAGCGAGCCAGGGGGCCCTCGGGGCTACACCTTC.

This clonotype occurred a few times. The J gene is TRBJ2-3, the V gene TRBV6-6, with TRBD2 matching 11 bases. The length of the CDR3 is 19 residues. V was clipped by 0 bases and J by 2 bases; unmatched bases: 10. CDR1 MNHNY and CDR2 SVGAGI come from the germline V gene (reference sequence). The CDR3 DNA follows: TGTGCCAGCAGTTACTCGTCCTTAGCGGGAGGGCGGGACACAGATACGCAGTATTTT. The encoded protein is CASSYSSLAGGRDTDTQYF.